This T cell receptor beta chain is from a study of PD-1 blockade in classical Hodgkin lymphoma. Using immunoSEQ multiplex PCR, the repertoire was profiled, and TCRdb retains in-frame clones only, with some absent. The sample holds some 58,000 clones, roughly nine tenths seen once. CDR3 size: 12 residues. V dropped 11 bases and J dropped 5 bases, with 12 bases sitting between them. The germline gives CDR1 LNHNV, CDR2 YYDKDF (reference sequence). The time point: cycle 4 day 1 (C4D1), after more than five weeks of nivolumab. Relapse after autologous stem cell transplantation occurred in every patient, and brentuximab vedotin exposure varied.

The chain recombines TRBV15 with TRBJ2-2; possible D gene TRBD2, 5 bases. The receptor comes from a human donor with classical Hodgkin lymphoma. The specimen comprised peripheral blood mononuclear cells (PBMCs), sampled before the fourth cycle of nivolumab. This CDR3 reads CAVSGFTGELFF. The CDR3 DNA reads as TGTGCCGTTTCGGGGTTTACCGGGGAGCTGTTTTTT.